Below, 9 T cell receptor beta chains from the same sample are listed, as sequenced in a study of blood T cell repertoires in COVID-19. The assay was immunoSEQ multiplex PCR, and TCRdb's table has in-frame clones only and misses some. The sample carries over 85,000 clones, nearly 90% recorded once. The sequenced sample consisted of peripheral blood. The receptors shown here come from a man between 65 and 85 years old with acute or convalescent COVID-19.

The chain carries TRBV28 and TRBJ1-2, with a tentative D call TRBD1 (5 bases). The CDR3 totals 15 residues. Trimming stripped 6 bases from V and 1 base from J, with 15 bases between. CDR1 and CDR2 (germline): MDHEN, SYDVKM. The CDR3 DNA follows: TGTGCCAGCAGCTCCCCGCTAAGGGGTAACTATGGCTACACCTTC. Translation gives CASSSPLRGNYGYTF.

The CDR3 DNA reads TGTGCCAGTGCAACAGGGGAAAAGAAGAATCAGCCCCAGCATTTT. Translated: CASATGEKKNQPQHF. The chain carries TRBV27 and TRBJ1-5, with 7 nucleotides matching TRBD1. The CDR3 sequence is 15 residues long. V lost 9 bases and J lost 4; bases outside the gene matches: 12. The germline gives CDR1 MNHEY, CDR2 SMNVEV (reference sequence).

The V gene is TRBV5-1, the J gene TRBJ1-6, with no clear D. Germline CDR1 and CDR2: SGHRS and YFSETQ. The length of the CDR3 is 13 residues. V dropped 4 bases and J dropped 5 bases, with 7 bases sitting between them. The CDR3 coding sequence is TGCGCCAGCAGCGCGGCAGATAATTCACCCCTCCACTTT. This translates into CASSAADNSPLHF.

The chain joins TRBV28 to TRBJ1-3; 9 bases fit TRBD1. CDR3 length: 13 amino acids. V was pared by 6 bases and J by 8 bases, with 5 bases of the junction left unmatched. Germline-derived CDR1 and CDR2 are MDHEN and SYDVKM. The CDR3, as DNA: TGTGCCAGCAGCCTGGACAGGGGATACACCATATATTTT. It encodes CASSLDRGYTIYF.

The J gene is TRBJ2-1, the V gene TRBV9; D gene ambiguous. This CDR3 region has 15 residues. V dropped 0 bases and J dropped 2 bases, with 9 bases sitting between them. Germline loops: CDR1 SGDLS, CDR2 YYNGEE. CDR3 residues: CASSVEEYPYNEQFF. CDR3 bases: TGTGCCAGCAGCGTAGAGGAGTATCCCTACAATGAGCAGTTCTTC.

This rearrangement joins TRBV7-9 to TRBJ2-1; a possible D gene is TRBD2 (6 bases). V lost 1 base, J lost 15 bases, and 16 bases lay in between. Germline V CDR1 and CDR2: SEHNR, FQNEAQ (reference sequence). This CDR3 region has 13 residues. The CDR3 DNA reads TGTGCCAGCAGCTTAGAACTTTTCGGGAGTGTGTTCTTC. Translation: CASSLELFGSVFF.

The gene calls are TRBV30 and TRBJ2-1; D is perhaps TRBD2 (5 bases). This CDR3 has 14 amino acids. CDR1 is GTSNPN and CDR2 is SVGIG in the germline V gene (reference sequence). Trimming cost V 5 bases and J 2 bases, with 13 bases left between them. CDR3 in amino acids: CAWGVRRAYNEQFF. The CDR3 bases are TGTGCCTGGGGGGTGAGGCGGGCCTACAATGAGCAGTTCTTC.

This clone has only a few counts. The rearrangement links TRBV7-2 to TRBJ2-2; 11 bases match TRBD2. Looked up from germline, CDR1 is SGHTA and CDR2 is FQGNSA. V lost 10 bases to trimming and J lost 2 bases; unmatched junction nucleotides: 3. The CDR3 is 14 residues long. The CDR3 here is CAKGTSGNTGELFF. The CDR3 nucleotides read TGTGCCAAGGGGACTAGCGGTAACACCGGGGAGCTGTTTTTT.

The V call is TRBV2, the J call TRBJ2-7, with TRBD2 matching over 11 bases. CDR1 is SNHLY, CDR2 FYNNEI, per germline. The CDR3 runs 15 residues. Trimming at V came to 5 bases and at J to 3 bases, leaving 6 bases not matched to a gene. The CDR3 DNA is TGTGCCAGCAGTAGATCTAGCGGGGGGAACTACGAGCAGTACTTC. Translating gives CASSRSSGGNYEQYF.